This T cell receptor (beta chain) is drawn from a study of blood T cell repertoires in COVID-19. Study background: Sites in the United States, Italy and Spain provided acute and convalescent COVID-19 samples. Nucleic acid was either cDNA or gDNA, and it came from T cells, B-cell-depleted T cells, or PBMCs.

Per the study methods: Amplification of reference gene primers provided the estimated nucleated cell counts. The repertoire was sequenced with immunoSEQ multiplex PCR; TCRdb's copy has only in-frame clones and lacks some. V, J and clone size are taken as reported in that table, and D and trimming were inferred from the DNA itself. The repertoire holds some 340,000 clones, with 85% as singletons. As to this clone: The same CDR3 is also encoded by other DNA sequences in this sample.

The TCR comes from a woman in her late teens or twenties with acute or convalescent COVID-19. The sample consisted of peripheral blood.

CDR3 bases: TGTGCCAGCAGCTTAACCGGGGGGAGCTCCTACGAGCAGTACTTC. This sequence encodes CASSLTGGSSYEQYF. The chain uses TRBV7-2 and TRBJ2-7; 7 nucleotides line up with TRBD2. The CDR3 is 15 amino acids. Trimming removed 2 bases from V and 0 bases from J; junction bases left unmatched: 4. Germline lookup yields CDR1 SGHTA and CDR2 FQGNSA.